Each of the 15 T cell receptor beta chains below was sequenced from the same sample in a study of blood T cell repertoires in COVID-19. Data came from immunoSEQ multiplex PCR; TCRdb stores just in-frame clones and leaves some out. The data contain around 270,000 clones, about 83% of them singletons. Specimen: peripheral blood. The receptors shown here come from a woman aged 40 to 55 who had recovered from COVID-19.

V is TRBV28 and J is TRBJ1-5; D possibly corresponds to TRBD1 (6 bases). The CDR3 consists of 16 residues. The ends were cut back, 7 bases at V and 4 bases at J, with 20 bases in the middle. The germline CDR1 and CDR2 sequences are MDHEN and SYDVKM. The CDR3 coding sequence is TGTGCCAGCACGACACGTACAGGGTTCCCGAATCAGCCCCAGCATTTT. As protein: CASTTRTGFPNQPQHF.

The rearrangement uses TRBV5-1 and TRBJ1-4, with 9 bases that match TRBD1. Trimming cost V 4 bases and J 4 bases; bases outside gene matches: 8. The CDR3 spans 16 residues. The germline CDR1 and CDR2 sequences are SGHRS and YFSETQ. The CDR3 sequence: CASSLAGTGSNEKLFF. The CDR3 region has the DNA TGCGCCAGCAGCCTGGCCGGGACAGGGAGTAATGAAAAACTGTTTTTT.

The sample holds a few counts of this clone. This chain connects TRBV30 to TRBJ1-1; 8 nucleotides line up with TRBD1. This CDR3 has 16 residues. J gave up 4 bases and V 3 bases, and 13 bases lay outside the gene matches. CDR1 GTSNPN and CDR2 SVGIG come from the germline V gene (reference sequence). The DNA of the CDR3 is TGTGCCTGGAGAAGGACAGGGAACCTAAGGGGCACTGAAGCTTTCTTT. Encoded protein: CAWRRTGNLRGTEAFF. The variable domain in full, completed from reference TRBV30 and TRBJ1-1, reads SQTIHQWPATLVQPVGSPLSLECTVEGTSNPNLYWYRQAAGRGLQLLFYSVGIGQISSEVPQNLSASRPQDRQFILSSKKLLLSDSGFYLCAWRRTGNLRGTEAFFGQGTRLTVV.

This chain joins TRBV28 and TRBJ2-7, with 8 bases matching TRBD2. The ends lost 7 bases at V and 2 bases at J; junction bases unmatched: 7. Germline CDR1 and CDR2: MDHEN and SYDVKM. The CDR3 spans 14 residues. This CDR3 is CASNPGGKPYEQYF. CDR3 coding DNA: TGTGCCAGCAACCCGGGAGGGAAGCCCTACGAGCAGTACTTC.

The chain employs TRBV10-3 and TRBJ1-1; no reliable D call. The V gene lost 0 bases and the J gene lost 2 bases, with 13 bases spanning the gap. The CDR3 has 16 amino acids. Germline V gives CDR1 ENHRY, CDR2 SYGVKD. CDR3 nucleotide sequence: TGTGCCATCAGTGAGTCGAACCTGAGGGTCAACACTGAAGCTTTCTTT. This sequence encodes CAISESNLRVNTEAFF.

The chain combines TRBV5-1 with TRBJ2-5; TRBD2 is a possible D gene (6 bases). The germline CDR1 and CDR2 sequences are SGHRS and YFSETQ. The CDR3 covers 15 residues. Trimming left V 3 bases short and J 3 bases short, with 15 bases between. CDR3 in amino acids: CASSSAGRTEETQYF. CDR3 coding DNA: TGCGCCAGCAGCTCGGCGGGGCGGACTGAAGAGACCCAGTACTTC. The variable domain in full, with the rest retrieved from reference TRBV5-1 and TRBJ2-5, is KAGVTQTPRYLIKTRGQQVTLSCSPISGHRSVSWYQQTPGQGLQFLFEYFSETQRNKGNFPGRFSGRQFSNSRSEMNVSTLELGDSALYLCASSSAGRTEETQYFGPGTRLLVL.

The chain joins TRBV7-9 to TRBJ1-1; maybe TRBD1 (5 bases). Germline lookup yields CDR1 SEHNR and CDR2 FQNEAQ (reference sequence). Trimming shortened V by 5 bases and J by 4 bases, and 23 bases separated the two germline ends. This CDR3 is built from 17 residues. DNA of the CDR3: TGTGCCAGCAGCGATTCGTGGGGGGGAATTCTACCCACTGAAGCTTTCTTT. It translates to CASSDSWGGILPTEAFF.

The V gene is TRBV28, the J gene TRBJ1-2; possibly TRBD1 for D (6 bases). CDR3 length equals 17 residues. Trimming left V 3 bases short and J 3 bases short, with 20 bases between. Per germline, CDR1 MDHEN and CDR2 SYDVKM. The CDR3 reads CASSFYLLLPGDYGYTF. The CDR3 bases are TGTGCCAGCAGTTTTTATCTACTTCTCCCAGGGGACTATGGCTACACCTTC.

This clone showed up just once. The chain uses TRBV5-1 and TRBJ1-1, with 7 bases aligning to TRBD1. Germline assignment: CDR1 SGHRS and CDR2 YFSETQ. This CDR3 has 15 amino acids. V dropped 0 bases and J dropped 10; count of bases not matched to a gene: 12. The CDR3 DNA reads TGCGCCAGCAGCTTGGGAGGGACAGAACAAGTAGGAGCTTTCTTT. It is translated as CASSLGGTEQVGAFF.

This clone was seen a few times. The chain couples TRBV11-2 to TRBJ1-2; tentatively, D is TRBD1 (5 bases). Trimming stripped 5 bases from V and 5 bases from J, with 12 bases between. CDR3 length equals 13 residues. CDR1 is SGHAT, CDR2 FQNNGV, per germline. The CDR3 coding sequence is TGTGCCAGCAGCGCGGGGACGGTATATGGCTACACCTTC. It specifies CASSAGTVYGYTF.

The J gene is TRBJ1-5, the V gene TRBV6-5; D is possibly TRBD1 (5 bases). V was shortened by 8 bases and J by 1 base, with 15 bases between the two germline ends. Germline lookup yields CDR1 MNHEY and CDR2 SVGAGI. The length of the CDR3 is 15 residues. CDR3 sequence reads: CASLSGTESNQPQHF. The CDR3 DNA is TGTGCCAGCCTCAGCGGGACCGAAAGCAATCAGCCCCAGCATTTT.

This chain links TRBV5-6 with TRBJ2-1; possibly TRBD2 for D (6 bases). Looked up from germline, CDR1 is SGHDT and CDR2 is YYEEEE. The CDR3 has 15 amino acids. Trimming cost V 2 bases and J 7 bases, with 16 bases left between them. CDR3 amino acids: CASSFGGQWWNEQFF. The CDR3 nucleotides read TGTGCCAGCAGCTTCGGAGGGCAGTGGTGGAATGAGCAGTTCTTC.

With respect to this clone: This clone may be a read error of a much larger clone one base away. The chain uses TRBV12-3 or TRBV12-4 and TRBJ1-1; a weak D match, TRBD1 (6 bases). V was pared by 1 base and J by 3 bases, with 6 bases between. The CDR3 has 13 residues. This CDR3 reads CASSLDRDTEAFF. DNA for the CDR3: TGTGCCAGCAGTTTAGACAGGGACACTGAAGCTTTCTTT.

The chain recombines TRBV9 with TRBJ1-6; 9 bases are a match to TRBD1. Germline loops: CDR1 SGDLS, CDR2 YYNGEE. With 4 bases clipped from V and 0 bases from J, the junction kept 5 bases outside the gene matches. The CDR3 runs to 17 residues. CDR3 in amino acids: CASSPGTGSSYNSPLHF. Here the CDR3 DNA reads TGTGCCAGCAGCCCCGGGACAGGGAGCTCCTATAATTCACCCCTCCACTTT.

In this sample, this clone turned up a few times. The V call is TRBV9, the J call TRBJ1-3; TRBD1 agrees at 7 bases. The length of the CDR3 is 15 residues. Germline loops: CDR1 SGDLS, CDR2 YYNGEE. J was trimmed by 4 bases and V by 0 bases; bases with no gene match: 4. The CDR3 protein is CASSVATGSGNTIYF. CDR3 nucleotide sequence: TGTGCCAGCAGCGTAGCGACAGGGAGCGGAAACACCATATATTTT.